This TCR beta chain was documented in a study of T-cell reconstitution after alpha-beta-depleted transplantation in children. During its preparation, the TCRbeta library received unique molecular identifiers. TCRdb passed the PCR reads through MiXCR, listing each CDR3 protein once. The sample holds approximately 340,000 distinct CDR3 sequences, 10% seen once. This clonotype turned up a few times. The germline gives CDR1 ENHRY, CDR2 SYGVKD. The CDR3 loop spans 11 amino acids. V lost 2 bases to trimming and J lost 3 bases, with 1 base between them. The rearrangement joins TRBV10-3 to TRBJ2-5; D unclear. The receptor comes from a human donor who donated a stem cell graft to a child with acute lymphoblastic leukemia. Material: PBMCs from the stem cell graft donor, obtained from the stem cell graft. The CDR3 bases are TGTGCCATCAGTGAGGAAGAGACCCAGTACTTC. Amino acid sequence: CAISEEETQYF.